This T cell receptor beta chain was sequenced during a study of blood T cells in healthy people across ages (dated by TCRdb to the mid-2010s). In terms of the full investigation: In model experiments, template switching captured about one uniquely barcoded TCR beta cDNA molecule for every two T cells. To track age-related changes in TCR beta repertoire diversity, the study relied on deep sequencing normalized with unique cDNA molecular identifiers. Donors were grouped into four age groups: young (average roughly 17 years), middle-aged (over 35), aged (approximately 58) and long-lived (over 80). Donors of different ages were randomly distributed across sequencing lanes to avoid experimental bias. For two donors (one aged 18 to 29 and one aged 80 or older), the study analyzed two additional independent replicas of 1 million unique cDNA reads from the same blood draw. Overall study results and their limits: Observed TCR beta diversity per million T cells fell roughly linearly with age, and a significant reduction was already apparent by age about 43. A strong correlation was found between observed TCR beta diversity and the percentage of naive T cells measured by flow cytometry. Donor CMV infection status was unknown, potentially confounding age-related changes in expanded clonotypes. Compared with the aged group, more naive CD4+ T cells, fewer expanded clones and increased TCR diversity were shown by the long-lived group, suggesting age selection. Estimates of total diversity based on one million sequenced T cells were regarded as lower bounds and as underestimates. Since profiling was done on bulk unsorted PBMCs, naive and antigen-experienced compartments could not be conclusively compared.

This clonotype has only a few counts. The specificity of this receptor is unknown. The record has no base qualities; no much larger clone is one base away. Systemically healthy Caucasian individuals from Russia, approximately 39 in total and aged about 6 to 95 years, were included as donors. Each donor gave about 9.2 milliliters of peripheral blood, drawn into EDTA-treated Vacutainer tubes. Ficoll-Paque density-gradient centrifugation was used to isolate PBMCs, with at least 6.5 million per sample. Total RNA was extracted from PBMCs with Trizol reagent, with at least 6 micrograms obtained per sample. The percentages of naive CD45RAhigh/CD27high T cells were determined by flow cytometry on a PBMC aliquot from every donor. The germline V gene (reference sequence) specifies SEHNR as CDR1 and FQNEAQ as CDR2. From its cysteine to its phenylalanine, the CDR3 spans 16 amino acids. This entry keeps only the CDR3 DNA: 48 bases, framed from base 1. The germline ends are 17 bases apart after V is trimmed by 5 bases and J by 1 base.

The protocol used for the library was 5' RACE. The sequencer listed for this sample is Illumina HiSeq 2500. The second PCR ran for about 6 to 11 cycles and used a J-beta primer mix along with a sample-barcoded 5' primer. Each TCR beta cDNA molecule received a unique molecular identifier from a template-switch 5' adaptor carrying 12 random nucleotides. At least 2.5 million CDR3-containing paired-end reads were obtained from each sample. First-strand cDNA was synthesized from all RNA with the Mint cDNA synthesis kit, primed by a TRBC-specific oligonucleotide. All cDNA was treated with uracil-DNA glycosylase and then went through a first 18-cycle PCR with the universal primers M1SS and BC2_uni_R. Turning to the authors' computational methods: Each sample was normalized by randomly selecting 1 million high-quality reads, each carrying a distinct molecular identifier. Instead of being binned into consensus sequences, reads that shared molecular identifiers were thrown out. MiTCR, run with a Q25 quality threshold and the strictest error-elimination algorithm, handled CDR3 identification, clonotype clustering and error correction. A nonparametric unseen species model with Euler transformation was used to estimate lower-bound total TCR beta diversity. Through fastp at Q25 and MiXCR, TCRdb rebuilt clones from the public reads, retaining in-frame beta chains. Identical CDR3 protein sequences are pooled into one entry, listed with their most common genes and DNA. What appears here as the V and J calls and clone size reflects TCRdb's work, not the paper's. In all, the sample holds about 670,000 distinct CDR3 sequences, and over 40% of those were seen once. Less than 15% of the sample is taken by the ten largest.

The rearrangement combines TRBV7-9 with TRBJ2-5; the D gene could be either TRBD1 or TRBD2, each agreeing at 5 bases. This TCR was recovered from a woman of 80 years or more in good health. The source material was blood. The CDR3 is CASSRSAGTLQETQYF. The DNA sequence reads TGTGCCAGCAGCCGATCAGCCGGGACCCTCCAAGAGACCCAGTACTTC.